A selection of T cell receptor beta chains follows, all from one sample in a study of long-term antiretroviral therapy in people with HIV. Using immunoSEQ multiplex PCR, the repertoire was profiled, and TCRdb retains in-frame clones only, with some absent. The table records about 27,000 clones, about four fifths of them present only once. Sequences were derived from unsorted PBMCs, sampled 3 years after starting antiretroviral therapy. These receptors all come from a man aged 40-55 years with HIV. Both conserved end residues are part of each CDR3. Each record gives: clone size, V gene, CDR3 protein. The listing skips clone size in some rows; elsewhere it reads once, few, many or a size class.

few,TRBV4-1,CASSRPRPDNGYTF
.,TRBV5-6,CASSLAFRELFF
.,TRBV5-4,CASIIGPGGQGNYGYTF
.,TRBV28,CASSFSGGRYEQYF
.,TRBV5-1,CASSSALDTLQETQYF
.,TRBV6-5,CATSPGTGLYEQYF
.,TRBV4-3,CASSQEEGTYGYTF
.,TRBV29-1,CSAQRDRETQYF
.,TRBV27,CASSFNSGSAPGTQYF
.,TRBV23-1,CASSQSGQVHEQYF
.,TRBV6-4,CASSEDRNRIEQFF
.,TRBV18,CASSDTLLNYGYTF
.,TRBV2,CASSQFFEAFF
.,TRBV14,CASSQTYAEQYF
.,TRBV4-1,CASSQPTSGSGEQYF
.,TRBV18,CASSPDLGKETQYF
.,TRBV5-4,CASSPGQGRIGYTF
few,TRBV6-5,CASSYSNRGRHEQYF
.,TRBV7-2,CASSFTYEQYF
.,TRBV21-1,CASSPGYEQYF
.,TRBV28,CAGGLSGGYTF
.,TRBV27,CATSTGNLNQPQHF